The source of this TCR beta chain is a study of regulatory T cells in long-lasting Graves disease. Documented time point: newly diagnosed GD, antithyroid drugs for less than 3 months. Extracted PBMC RNA gave rise to the TCR library. Investigators prepared the TCR beta libraries by applying iRepertoire HTBI primers and Arm-PCR of CDR3 regions. TCRdb redid the calling of the multiplex PCR reads with MiXCR, one entry per CDR3 protein. The profile shows hundreds of thousands of distinct CDR3 sequences, roughly 14% of them singletons. The sample holds many counts of this clonotype. V was shortened by 4 bases and J by 1 base, with 16 bases between the two germline ends. The CDR3 extends over 16 amino acids. Germline CDR1 reads MNHEY; CDR2 reads SMNVEV (reference sequence). The same sample was also used in a study of T cells in Graves' hyperthyroidism and ophthalmopathy.

The chain employs TRBV27 and TRBJ1-1; D might be TRBD1 (5 bases). The sequencing here drew on peripheral blood mononuclear cells (PBMCs), taken at new diagnosis, from a patient treated with antithyroid drugs. The origin of this receptor is a man under 40 with Graves disease. CDR3 in DNA: TGTGCCAGCAGTTCCCACCCCGGACACCGGAACACTGAAGCTTTCTTT. This gives the protein CASSSHPGHRNTEAFF.